The TCR beta chain under discussion was sequenced for a study of T-cell reconstitution after alpha-beta-depleted transplantation in children. Notes on the study in general: In some patients, recipient T cells and intrathymic progenitors surviving conditioning explained high day-60 diversity. About two months after transplant, alpha-beta T cells reportedly came from several hundred expanded graft clones. One year after transplant, T-cell counts and diversity came mostly from newly produced T cells.

This clonotype was recorded once. Its antigen is currently unknown. The length of the CDR3 is 14 residues. The germline V gene has CDR1 SGHAT and CDR2 FQNNGV. The V gene lost 0 bases and the J gene lost 10 bases, with 15 bases spanning the gap. Researchers prepared the TCRbeta library using unique molecular identifiers, the study reports. TCRdb re-analysed the PCR reads in MiXCR, keeping a single row per CDR3 protein. This sample has about 300,000 distinct CDR3 sequences, with over 7% found just once. V gene TRBV11-2 combines with J gene TRBJ1-1; the D gene is possibly TRBD1 (5 bases). This material consisted of peripheral blood, taken 360 days after TCRalphabeta/CD19-depleted stem cell transplant. The sequence derives from a female patient aged 2-9 years who had a stem cell transplant for Fanconi anemia, so the T cells may come from the graft donor. Here the CDR3 DNA reads TGTGCCAGCAGCTTAGAAGGTGTACACCAGGGAGCTTTCTTT. As protein: CASSLEGVHQGAFF.